One sample yielded the 13 T cell receptor beta chains listed below, sequenced in a study of blood T cells in healthy people across ages. Together with a sample-barcoded 5' primer, a J-beta primer mix was included in a second PCR lasting about 7 to 11 cycles. A single record per CDR3 protein comes from TCRdb applying MiXCR to the 5' RACE reads. The table lists approximately 810,000 distinct CDR3 sequences, 29% of them singletons. Specimen: blood. These receptors were obtained from a woman older than 75 in good health.

This clonotype was seen only once. A much larger clone differs by one base, so this may be a read error. The rearrangement joins TRBV7-2 to TRBJ2-5; 7 bases map to TRBD1. This CDR3 is built from 14 residues. Germline V gives CDR1 SGHTA, CDR2 FQGNSA. With 0 bases clipped from V and 7 bases from J, the junction kept 5 bases outside the gene matches. Here the CDR3 DNA reads TGTGCCAGCAGCTTAGCCTCCAGGACAGGGACCCAGTACTTC. It yields the protein CASSLASRTGTQYF. Full variable domain (remainder filled in from reference TRBV7-2 and TRBJ2-5): GAGVSQSPSNKVTEKGKDVELRCDPISGHTALYWYRQSLGQGLEFLIYFQGNSAPDKSGLPSDRFSAERTGGSVSTLTIQRTQQEDSAVYLCASSLASRTGTQYFGPGTRLLVL.

The J gene is TRBJ1-1, the V gene TRBV6-6, with 10 bases identical to TRBD1. The trim removed 7 bases at V and 0 bases at J, leaving 8 bases unmatched. There are 16 residues in the CDR3. Germline V gene lookup returns CDR1 MNHNY and CDR2 SVGAGI (reference sequence). This CDR3 reads CASMSRTGGMNTEAFF. For the CDR3, the DNA is TGTGCCAGCATGTCCCGGACAGGGGGTATGAACACTGAAGCTTTCTTT.

This sequence joins TRBV7-2 and TRBJ2-3, with D hard to call. The length of the CDR3 is 19 residues. Germline CDR1 reads SGHTA; CDR2 reads FQGNSA. The germline V and J ends were trimmed by 2 bases and 0 bases, with 21 bases remaining between them. CDR3 sequence: CASSLSPRLLTTSTDTQYF. The CDR3 DNA follows: TGTGCCAGCAGCTTATCTCCACGTCTACTAACGACGAGCACAGATACGCAGTATTTT.

Concerning this clonotype itself: Because the CDR3 is missing its conserved closing phenylalanine or tryptophan, this is likely a read error. The DNA is omitted, as the CDR3 cannot be located on it reliably, and the CDR3 follows TCRdb's listing. V usage is TRBV11-2 and J usage is TRBJ2-1; the table's D call, TRBD1, was not checked against the DNA. Germline CDR1 reads SGHAT; CDR2 reads FQNNGV. Both ends counted, the CDR3 spans 17 residues. This CDR3 reads CASTNLGQGAPTMSSSS.

A word on this clonotype: The junction departs from the called germline gene at one end, perhaps through a read error. The V gene is TRBV6-2 or TRBV6-3, the J gene TRBJ1-4; possible D gene TRBD1, 5 bases. CDR1 and CDR2 (germline): MNHEY, SVGEGT. The CDR3 length is 13 residues. The CDR3 loop reads CASRDGHNEKRFF. The CDR3 DNA follows: TGTGCCAGCCGGGACGGACATAATGAAAAACGGTTTTTT.

This clonotype has a count of ten or more. The chain couples TRBV10-3 to TRBJ2-6, with a possible D match to TRBD1 (6 bases). CDR1 ENHRY and CDR2 SYGVKD come from the germline V gene. The V and J ends lost 6 bases and 1 base respectively, with 10 bases between them. CDR3 length: 15 residues. CDR3 nucleotide sequence: TGTGCCATCAGGGGCACAGGGTCTGGGGCCAACGTCCTGACTTTC. Its protein is CAIRGTGSGANVLTF.

This chain joins TRBV29-1 and TRBJ1-5; D gene ambiguous. The germline V gene encodes CDR1 SQVTM and CDR2 ANQGSEA. This CDR3 contains 11 residues. The CDR3 loop is CSMCCVEPQHF. CDR3 sequence (DNA): TGCAGTATGTGCTGCGTGGAGCCCCAGCATTTT.

In its sample, this clonotype was seen many times. It may be a read error: a sequence one base away is much more abundant. The rearrangement links TRBV2 to TRBJ2-7; no reliable D call. The V end lost 6 bases, the J end lost 0 bases, and 6 bases lay between the germline ends. The CDR3 covers 12 residues. The germline V gene has CDR1 SNHLY and CDR2 FYNNEI. The CDR3 sequence: CASSASSYEQYF. DNA of the CDR3: TGTGCCAGCAGCGCCAGCTCCTACGAGCAGTACTTC.

The chain links TRBV7-2 to TRBJ2-7; 13 positions match TRBD2. The J segment lost 7 bases and the V segment lost 5 bases, leaving 8 bases of the junction unmatched. From germline, CDR1 is SGHTA and CDR2 FQGNSA. The CDR3 runs 15 residues. The CDR3 region is CASSPGTSGVSEQYF. For the CDR3, the DNA is TGTGCCAGCAGCCCCGGGACTAGCGGGGTGAGTGAGCAGTACTTC.

The rearrangement joins TRBV4-1 to TRBJ2-3; 8 positions match TRBD2. Germline values: CDR1 MGHRA, CDR2 YSYEKL. V was pared by 2 bases and J by 4 bases, with 5 bases of the junction left unmatched. The CDR3 consists of 15 residues. The CDR3 nucleotides read TGCGCCAGCAGCCAACGGACTAGCCTCCCAGATACGCAGTATTTT. As protein: CASSQRTSLPDTQYF.

This clonotype occurred many times. The rearrangement uses TRBV6-2 or TRBV6-3 and TRBJ1-5; 9 bases map to TRBD1. Per germline, CDR1 MNHEY and CDR2 SVGEGT. Trimming took 5 bases from V and 5 from J; bases not matched to a gene: 1. The CDR3 runs 13 residues. The chain's CDR3 is CASSGTGHQPQHF. CDR3 in DNA: TGTGCCAGCAGTGGGACAGGGCATCAGCCCCAGCATTTT.

The rearrangement links TRBV28 to TRBJ1-5, with D hard to call. The CDR3 is made up of 13 amino acids. Germline assignment: CDR1 MDHEN and CDR2 SYDVKM. V was trimmed by 7 bases and J by 2 bases, leaving 9 bases between them. CDR3 sequence (DNA): TGTGCCAGCACCCTCCCCGGCAATCAGCCCCAGCATTTT. Translated, it gives CASTLPGNQPQHF.

As concerns this clonotype: A much larger clone sits a single nucleotide away, making a read error possible. The V call is TRBV6-6, the J call TRBJ2-5; 12 bases match TRBD2. The CDR3 has 15 residues. The V gene's germline CDR1 is MNHNY and CDR2 SVGAGI (reference sequence). V gave up 7 bases and J gave up 11 bases; unmatched junction bases: 14. CDR3 sequence reads: CASNLLAGGINEQYF. CDR3 in DNA: TGTGCCAGCAACCTACTAGCGGGGGGTATCAATGAGCAGTACTTC.